This TCR beta chain was recorded in a study of chemoradiotherapy in HPV16-positive cancers. The overall study: Candidate HPV-specific clones and shared TCR motifs came from a couple of HPV16-positive patients.

TCRdb's copy holds only in-frame clones and misses some; the assay was immunoSEQ multiplex PCR. This repertoire shows about 1,900 clones, 90% to 96% found once; its top ten account for 2% to 2.5%. Remarks on this clone: At the DNA level, this CDR3 is encoded by other sequences in the same sample as well.

CDR1 is SGDLS, CDR2 YYNGEE, per germline. V trimming: 4 bases; J trimming: 7 bases; junction bases outside the gene matches: 7. The CDR3 runs 15 residues. The chain combines TRBV9 with TRBJ2-1, with TRBD2 identical over 11 bases. Specimen: tumor tissue, collected from a patient who underwent chemoradiotherapy. This TCR came from a human donor with HPV-associated anogenital cancer. The CDR3 spells CASSNLAGGRNEQFF. DNA for the CDR3: TGTGCCAGCAGCAATCTAGCGGGGGGCCGGAATGAGCAGTTCTTC.